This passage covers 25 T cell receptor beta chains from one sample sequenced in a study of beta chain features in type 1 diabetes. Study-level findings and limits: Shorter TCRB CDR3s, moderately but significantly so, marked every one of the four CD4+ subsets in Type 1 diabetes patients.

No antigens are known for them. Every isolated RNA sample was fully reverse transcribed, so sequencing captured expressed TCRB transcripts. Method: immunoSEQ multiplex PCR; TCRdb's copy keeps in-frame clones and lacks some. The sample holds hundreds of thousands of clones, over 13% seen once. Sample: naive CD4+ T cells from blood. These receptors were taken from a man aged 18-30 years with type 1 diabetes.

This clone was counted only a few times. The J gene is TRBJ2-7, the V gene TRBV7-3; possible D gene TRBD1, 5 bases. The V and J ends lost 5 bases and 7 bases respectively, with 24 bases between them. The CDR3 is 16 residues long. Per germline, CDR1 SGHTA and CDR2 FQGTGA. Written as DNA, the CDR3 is TGTGCCAGCAGCACCTCCGTCGGTTCTCAGGGTGAGGAGCAGTACTTC. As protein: CASSTSVGSQGEEQYF.

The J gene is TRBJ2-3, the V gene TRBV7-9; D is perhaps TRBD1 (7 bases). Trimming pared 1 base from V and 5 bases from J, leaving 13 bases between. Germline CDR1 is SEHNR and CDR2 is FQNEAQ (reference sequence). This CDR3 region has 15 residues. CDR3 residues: CASSLEEGARDTQYF. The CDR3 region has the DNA TGTGCCAGCAGCTTAGAGGAGGGGGCGAGAGATACGCAGTATTTT.

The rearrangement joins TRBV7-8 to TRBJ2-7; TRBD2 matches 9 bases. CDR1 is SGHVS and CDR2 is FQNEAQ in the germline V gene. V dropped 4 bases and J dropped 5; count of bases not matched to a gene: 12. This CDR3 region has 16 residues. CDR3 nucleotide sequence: TGTGCCAGCAGCTACCCCCCGCGGGGGGGCGTCCACGAGCAGTACTTC. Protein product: CASSYPPRGGVHEQYF.

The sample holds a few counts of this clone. DNA for the CDR3: TGTGCCATCAGTGAGACTAGCGGGCGCGTAAATGAGCAGTTCTTC. It translates to CAISETSGRVNEQFF. The chain combines TRBV10-3 with TRBJ2-1, with 9 bases that match TRBD2. Germline V gene sequence: CDR1 ENHRY, CDR2 SYGVKD. The CDR3 length is 15 residues. V trimming: 2 bases; J trimming: 7 bases; junction bases outside the gene matches: 6.

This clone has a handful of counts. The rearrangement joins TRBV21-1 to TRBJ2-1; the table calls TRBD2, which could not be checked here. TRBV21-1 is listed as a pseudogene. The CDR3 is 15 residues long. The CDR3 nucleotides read TGTGCCAGCAGCAAAGAGAAGCGGGAGGGCCCTGAGCAGTTCTTC. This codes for CASSKEKREGPEQFF.

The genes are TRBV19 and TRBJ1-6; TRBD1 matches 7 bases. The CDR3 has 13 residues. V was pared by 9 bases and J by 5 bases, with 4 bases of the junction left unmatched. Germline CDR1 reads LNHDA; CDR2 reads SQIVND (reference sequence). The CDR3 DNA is TGTGCCAGCGAGACAGGGAATAATTCACCCCTCCACTTT. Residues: CASETGNNSPLHF.

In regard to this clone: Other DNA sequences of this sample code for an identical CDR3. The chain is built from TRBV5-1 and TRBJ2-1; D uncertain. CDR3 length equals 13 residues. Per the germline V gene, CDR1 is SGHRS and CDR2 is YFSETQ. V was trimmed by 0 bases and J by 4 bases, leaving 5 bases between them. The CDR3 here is CASSLDLYNEQFF. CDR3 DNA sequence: TGCGCCAGCAGCTTGGATCTATACAATGAGCAGTTCTTC.

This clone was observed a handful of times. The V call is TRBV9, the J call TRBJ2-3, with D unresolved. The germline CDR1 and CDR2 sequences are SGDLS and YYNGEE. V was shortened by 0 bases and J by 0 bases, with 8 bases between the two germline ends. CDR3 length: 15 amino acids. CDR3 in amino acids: CASSVAPRSTDTQYF. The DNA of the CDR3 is TGTGCCAGCAGCGTAGCCCCCCGAAGCACAGATACGCAGTATTTT.

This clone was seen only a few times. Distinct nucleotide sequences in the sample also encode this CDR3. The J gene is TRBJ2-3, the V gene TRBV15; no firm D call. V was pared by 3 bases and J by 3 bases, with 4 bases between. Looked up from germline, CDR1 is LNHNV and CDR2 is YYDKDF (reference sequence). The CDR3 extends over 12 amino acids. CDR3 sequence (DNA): TGTGCCACCAGCAGGGCAACAGATACGCAGTATTTT. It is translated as CATSRATDTQYF. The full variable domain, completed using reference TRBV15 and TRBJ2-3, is DAMVIQNPRYQVTQFGKPVTLSCSQTLNHNVMYWYQQKSSQAPKLLFHYYDKDFNNEADTPDNFQSRRPNTSFCFLDIRSPGLGDTAMYLCATSRATDTQYFGPGTRLTVL.

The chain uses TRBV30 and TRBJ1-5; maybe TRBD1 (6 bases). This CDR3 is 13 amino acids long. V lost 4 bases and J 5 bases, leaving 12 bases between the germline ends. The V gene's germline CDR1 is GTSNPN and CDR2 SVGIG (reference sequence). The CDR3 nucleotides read TGTGCCTGGACCAAGGGGGGGTATCAGCCCCAGCATTTT. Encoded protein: CAWTKGGYQPQHF.

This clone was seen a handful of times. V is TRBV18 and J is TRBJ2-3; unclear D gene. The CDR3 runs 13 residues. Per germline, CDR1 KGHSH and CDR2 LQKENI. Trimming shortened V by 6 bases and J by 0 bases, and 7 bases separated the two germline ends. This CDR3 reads CASSSISTDTQYF. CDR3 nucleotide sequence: TGTGCCAGCTCGTCTATTAGCACAGATACGCAGTATTTT.

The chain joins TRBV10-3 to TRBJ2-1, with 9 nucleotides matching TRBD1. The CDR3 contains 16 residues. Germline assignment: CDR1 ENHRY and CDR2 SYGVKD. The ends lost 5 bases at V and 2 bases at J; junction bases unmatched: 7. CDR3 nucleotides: TGTGCCATCAGTCCTACTACAGGGGGCGCCTACAATGAGCAGTTCTTC. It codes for CAISPTTGGAYNEQFF.

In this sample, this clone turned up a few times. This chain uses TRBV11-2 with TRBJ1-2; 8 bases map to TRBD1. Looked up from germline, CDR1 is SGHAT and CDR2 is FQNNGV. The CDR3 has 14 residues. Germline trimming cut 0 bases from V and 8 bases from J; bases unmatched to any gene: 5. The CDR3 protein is CASSLEAGGFGYTF. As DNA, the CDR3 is TGTGCCAGCAGCTTAGAGGCAGGGGGCTTCGGCTACACCTTC.

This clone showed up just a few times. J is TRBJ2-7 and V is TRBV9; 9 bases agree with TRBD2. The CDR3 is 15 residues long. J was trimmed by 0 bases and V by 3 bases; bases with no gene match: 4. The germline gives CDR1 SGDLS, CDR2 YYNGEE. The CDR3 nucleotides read TGTGCCAGCAGCGAGCTAGCGGGGAGCTCCTACGAGCAGTACTTC. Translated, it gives CASSELAGSSYEQYF.

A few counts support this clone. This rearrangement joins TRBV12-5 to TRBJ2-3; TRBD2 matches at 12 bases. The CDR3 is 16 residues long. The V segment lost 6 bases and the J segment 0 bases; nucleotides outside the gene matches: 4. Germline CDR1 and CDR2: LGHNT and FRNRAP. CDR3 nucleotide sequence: TGTGCTAGTGGCACGGGACTAGCGGGCAGCACAGATACGCAGTATTTT. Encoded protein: CASGTGLAGSTDTQYF.

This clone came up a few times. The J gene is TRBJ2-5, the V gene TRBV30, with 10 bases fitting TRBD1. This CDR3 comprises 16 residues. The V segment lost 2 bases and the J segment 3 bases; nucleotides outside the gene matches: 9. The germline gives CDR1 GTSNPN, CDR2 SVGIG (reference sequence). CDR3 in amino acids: CAWSRNRGTGEETQYF. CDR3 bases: TGTGCCTGGAGTAGAAATAGGGGGACAGGGGAAGAGACCCAGTACTTC.

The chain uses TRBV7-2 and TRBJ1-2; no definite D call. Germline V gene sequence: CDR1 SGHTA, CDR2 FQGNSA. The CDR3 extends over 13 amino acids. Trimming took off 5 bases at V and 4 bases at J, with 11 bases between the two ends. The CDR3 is CASSGGRAYGYTF. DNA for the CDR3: TGTGCCAGCAGCGGCGGGCGGGCCTATGGCTACACCTTC.

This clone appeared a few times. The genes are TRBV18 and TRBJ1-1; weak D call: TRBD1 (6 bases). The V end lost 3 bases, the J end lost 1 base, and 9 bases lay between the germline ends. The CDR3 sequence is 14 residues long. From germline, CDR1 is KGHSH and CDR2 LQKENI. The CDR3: CASSPSQGNTEAFF. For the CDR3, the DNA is TGTGCCAGCTCACCTTCACAGGGGAACACTGAAGCTTTCTTT.

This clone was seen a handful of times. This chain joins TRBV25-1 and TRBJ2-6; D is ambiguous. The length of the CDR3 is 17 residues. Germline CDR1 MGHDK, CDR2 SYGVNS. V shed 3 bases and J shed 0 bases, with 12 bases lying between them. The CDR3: CASSELARSSGANVLTF. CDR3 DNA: TGTGCCAGCAGTGAGTTAGCAAGATCCTCTGGGGCCAACGTCCTGACTTTC.

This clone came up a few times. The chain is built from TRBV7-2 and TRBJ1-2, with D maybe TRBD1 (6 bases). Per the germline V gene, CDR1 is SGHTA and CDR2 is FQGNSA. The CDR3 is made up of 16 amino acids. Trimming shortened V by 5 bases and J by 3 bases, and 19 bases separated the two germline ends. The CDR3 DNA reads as TGTGCCAGCAGCCTATTAGGTGGGGGCGCAGACTATGGCTACACCTTC. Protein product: CASSLLGGGADYGYTF.

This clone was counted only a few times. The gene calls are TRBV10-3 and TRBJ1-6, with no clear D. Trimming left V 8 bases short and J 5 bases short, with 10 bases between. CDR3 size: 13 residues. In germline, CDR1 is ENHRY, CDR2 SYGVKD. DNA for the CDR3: TGTGCCATCTCGCCCGAAAATAATTCACCCCTCCACTTT. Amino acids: CAISPENNSPLHF.

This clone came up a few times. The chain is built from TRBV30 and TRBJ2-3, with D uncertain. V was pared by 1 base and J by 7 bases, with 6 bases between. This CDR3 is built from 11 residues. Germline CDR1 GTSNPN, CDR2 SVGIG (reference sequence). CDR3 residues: CAWSGTNTQYF. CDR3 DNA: TGTGCCTGGAGTGGAACAAATACGCAGTATTTT.

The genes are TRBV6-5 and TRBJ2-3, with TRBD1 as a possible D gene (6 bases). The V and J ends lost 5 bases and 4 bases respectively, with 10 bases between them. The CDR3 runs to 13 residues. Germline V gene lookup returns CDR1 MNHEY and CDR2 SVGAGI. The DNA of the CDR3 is TGTGCCAGCAGTACAGGGCGTCCAGATACGCAGTATTTT. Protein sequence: CASSTGRPDTQYF.

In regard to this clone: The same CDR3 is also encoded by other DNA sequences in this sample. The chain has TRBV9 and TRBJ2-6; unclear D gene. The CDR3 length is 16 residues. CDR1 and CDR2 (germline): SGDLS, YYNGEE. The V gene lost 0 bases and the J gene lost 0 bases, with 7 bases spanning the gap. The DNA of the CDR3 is TGTGCCAGCAGCGTAGAGGGCGGCTCTGGGGCCAACGTCCTGACTTTC. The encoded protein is CASSVEGGSGANVLTF.

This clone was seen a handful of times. CDR3 sequence (DNA): TGTGCCAGCAGAGCAACAGGGGGTAAATCCCCTGGGGGCGGCTACACCTTC. Amino acid sequence: CASRATGGKSPGGGYTF. The chain has TRBV9 and TRBJ1-2; 8 bases are a match to TRBD1. Germline CDR1 and CDR2: SGDLS and YYNGEE. V shed 5 bases and J 8 bases; nucleotides not matched to a gene: 20. This CDR3 has 17 residues.